This entry features one T cell receptor beta chain sequence. Its antigen is currently unknown. The source of the sample is a study of cytotoxic CD8 clonotypes in ibrutinib-treated CLL. Across the study: Once treatment had gone on for a median of about twelve months, range 6 to 36, response samples were drawn.

The authors obtained around 2 micrograms of genomic DNA from cryopreserved PBMCs for TCR beta libraries. The CDR3 is 16 amino acids. Germline V CDR1 and CDR2: LGHNA, YNFKEQ. With 0 bases removed from V and 2 bases from J, the gap between germline ends came to 14 bases. Clones were sequenced by immunoSEQ multiplex PCR, and TCRdb holds only the in-frame ones, with some missing. The table records 300,000 to 350,000 clones, roughly 80% of them present only once. Study-level results: Under treatment, the uncommon public clonotypes either contracted or remained stable.

The V gene is TRBV4-2, the J gene TRBJ2-7; maybe TRBD2 (6 bases). The source of this sequence is a human donor with chronic lymphocytic leukemia. The sample was PBMCs, taken before ibrutinib treatment. CDR3 sequence: CASSQDGSGRAYEQYF. For the CDR3, the DNA is TGTGCCAGCAGCCAAGATGGCAGCGGGCGTGCCTACGAGCAGTACTTC.